Given below is one TCR beta chain in context. Antigen: not known. Regarding time point: week 5, during vaccination. In every dose of vaccine, 300 ug of mutant IDH1 20-mer peptide was given alongside topical imiquimod. Generated by immunoSEQ multiplex PCR, the TCRdb table keeps only in-frame clones and is missing some. The data show about 36,000 clones, with 81% seen just once and 9.5% to 13% held by the top ten. This entry belongs to a study of a mutant IDH1 vaccine in newly diagnosed glioma. About the research overall: Patients received vaccination from 4-6 weeks after radiotherapy alone, or with temozolomide cycles. Study-wide results and limits: Pseudoprogression apparently tracked independently of changes in top peripheral T cell clonotypes.

This CDR3 spans 11 amino acids. Germline V gene lookup returns CDR1 LNHDA and CDR2 SQIVND (reference sequence). The ends were cut back, 7 bases at V and 5 bases at J, with 8 bases in the middle. The chain employs TRBV19 and TRBJ2-5, with D perhaps matching TRBD1 or TRBD2 (6 bases each). This clonotype was obtained from a man aged 45-65 years with glioma. The sample consisted of PBMCs, taken from a glioma patient whose treatment included an IDH1 peptide vaccine. CDR3 region: CASMGGETQYF. Written as DNA, the CDR3 is TGTGCCAGTATGGGGGGCGAGACCCAGTACTTC.